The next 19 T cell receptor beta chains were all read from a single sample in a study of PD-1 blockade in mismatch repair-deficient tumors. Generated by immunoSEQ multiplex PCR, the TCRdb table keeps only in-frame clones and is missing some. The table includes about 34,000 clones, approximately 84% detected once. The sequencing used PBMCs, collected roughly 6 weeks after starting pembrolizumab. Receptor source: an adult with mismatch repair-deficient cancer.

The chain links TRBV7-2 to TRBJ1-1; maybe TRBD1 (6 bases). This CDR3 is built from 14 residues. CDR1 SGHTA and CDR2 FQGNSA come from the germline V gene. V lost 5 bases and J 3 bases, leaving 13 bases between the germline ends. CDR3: CASSPRQAHTEAFF. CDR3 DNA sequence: TGTGCCAGCAGCCCTCGACAGGCCCACACTGAAGCTTTCTTT.

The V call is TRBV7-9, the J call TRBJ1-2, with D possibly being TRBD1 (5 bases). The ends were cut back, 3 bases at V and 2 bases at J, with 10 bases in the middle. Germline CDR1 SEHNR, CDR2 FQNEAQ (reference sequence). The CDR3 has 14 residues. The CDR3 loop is CASSFQGANYGYTF. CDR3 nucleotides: TGTGCCAGCAGCTTTCAAGGGGCCAACTATGGCTACACCTTC.

This CDR3 is CASSPLVAGGYNEQFF. The CDR3 bases are TGCGCCAGCAGCCCCCTAGTAGCGGGAGGCTACAATGAGCAGTTCTTC. The genes are TRBV5-1 and TRBJ2-1; 10 bases are a match to TRBD2. This CDR3 contains 16 residues. V was clipped by 4 bases and J by 3 bases; unmatched bases: 7. CDR1 SGHRS and CDR2 YFSETQ come from the germline V gene.

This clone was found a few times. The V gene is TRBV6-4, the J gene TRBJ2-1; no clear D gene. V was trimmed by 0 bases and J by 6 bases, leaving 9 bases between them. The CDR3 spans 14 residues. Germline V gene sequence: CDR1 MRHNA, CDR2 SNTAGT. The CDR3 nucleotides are TGTGCCAGCAGTGACTCGGCGGAGCCCAATGAGCAGTTCTTC. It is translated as CASSDSAEPNEQFF.

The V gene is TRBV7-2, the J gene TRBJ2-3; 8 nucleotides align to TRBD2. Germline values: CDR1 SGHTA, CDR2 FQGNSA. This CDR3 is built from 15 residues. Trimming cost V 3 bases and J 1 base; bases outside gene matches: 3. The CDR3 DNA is TGTGCCAGCAGCTTTAGCGGGGTGGGCACAGATACGCAGTATTTT. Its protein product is CASSFSGVGTDTQYF.

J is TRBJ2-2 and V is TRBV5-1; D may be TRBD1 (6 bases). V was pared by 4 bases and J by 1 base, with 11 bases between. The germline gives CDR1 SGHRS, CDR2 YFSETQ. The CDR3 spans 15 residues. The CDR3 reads CASSKDRVNTGELFF. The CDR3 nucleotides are TGCGCCAGCAGCAAGGACAGAGTGAACACCGGGGAGCTGTTTTTT.

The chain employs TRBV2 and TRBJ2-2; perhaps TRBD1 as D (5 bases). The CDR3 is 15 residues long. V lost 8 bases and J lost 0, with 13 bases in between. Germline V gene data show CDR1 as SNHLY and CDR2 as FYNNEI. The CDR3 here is CASGPDSPNTGELFF. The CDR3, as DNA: TGTGCCAGCGGACCTGACAGTCCGAACACCGGGGAGCTGTTTTTT.

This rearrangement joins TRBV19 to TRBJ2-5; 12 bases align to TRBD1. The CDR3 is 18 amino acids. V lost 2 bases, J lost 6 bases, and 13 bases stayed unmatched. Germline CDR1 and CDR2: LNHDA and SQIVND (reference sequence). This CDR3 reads CASSIKGTGTGGDKTQYF. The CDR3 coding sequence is TGTGCCAGTAGTATAAAGGGCACCGGGACAGGGGGCGACAAGACCCAGTACTTC.

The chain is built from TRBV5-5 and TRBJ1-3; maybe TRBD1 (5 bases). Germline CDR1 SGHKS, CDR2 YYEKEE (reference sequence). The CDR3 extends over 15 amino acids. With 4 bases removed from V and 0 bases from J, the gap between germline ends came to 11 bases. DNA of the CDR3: TGTGCCAGCAGCAAGAGGACAACCTCTGGAAACACCATATATTTT. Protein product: CASSKRTTSGNTIYF.

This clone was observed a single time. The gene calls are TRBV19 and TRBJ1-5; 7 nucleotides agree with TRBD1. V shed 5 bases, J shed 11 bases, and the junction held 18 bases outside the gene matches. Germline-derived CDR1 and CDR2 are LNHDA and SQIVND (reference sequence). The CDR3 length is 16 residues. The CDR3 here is CASSVTRDRPWEAQHF. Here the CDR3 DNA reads TGTGCCAGTAGTGTTACCCGGGACAGACCTTGGGAGGCCCAGCATTTT.

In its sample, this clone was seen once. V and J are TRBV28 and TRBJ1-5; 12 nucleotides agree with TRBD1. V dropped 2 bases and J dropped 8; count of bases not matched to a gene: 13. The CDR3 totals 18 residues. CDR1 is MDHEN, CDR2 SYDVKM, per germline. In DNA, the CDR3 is TGTGCCAGCAGTTTAATAAGGGACAGGGGGCTTAATTTAGAGCCCCAGCATTTT. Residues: CASSLIRDRGLNLEPQHF. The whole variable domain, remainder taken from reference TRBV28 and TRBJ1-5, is DVKVTQSSRYLVKRTGEKVFLECVQDMDHENMFWYRQDPGLGLRLIYFSYDVKMKEKGDIPEGYSVSREKKERFSLILESASTNQTSMYLCASSLIRDRGLNLEPQHFGDGTRLSIL.

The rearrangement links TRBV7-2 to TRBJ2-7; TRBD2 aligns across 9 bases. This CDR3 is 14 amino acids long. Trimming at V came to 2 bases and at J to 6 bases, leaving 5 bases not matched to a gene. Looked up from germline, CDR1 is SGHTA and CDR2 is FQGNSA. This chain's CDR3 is CASSLPAGGPEQYF. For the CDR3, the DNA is TGTGCCAGCAGCTTACCAGCGGGAGGTCCCGAGCAGTACTTC.

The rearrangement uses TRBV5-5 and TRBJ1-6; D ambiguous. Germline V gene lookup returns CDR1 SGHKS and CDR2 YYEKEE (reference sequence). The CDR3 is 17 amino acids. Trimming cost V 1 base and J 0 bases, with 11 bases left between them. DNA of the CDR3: TGTGCCAGCAGCTTGCAGGCAGGAAGCTCCTATAATTCACCCCTCCACTTT. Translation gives CASSLQAGSSYNSPLHF. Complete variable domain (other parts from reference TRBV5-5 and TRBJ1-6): DAGVTQSPTHLIKTRGQQVTLRCSPISGHKSVSWYQQVLGQGPQFIFQYYEKEERGRGNFPDRFSARQFPNYSSELNVNALLLGDSALYLCASSLQAGSSYNSPLHFGNGTRLTVT.

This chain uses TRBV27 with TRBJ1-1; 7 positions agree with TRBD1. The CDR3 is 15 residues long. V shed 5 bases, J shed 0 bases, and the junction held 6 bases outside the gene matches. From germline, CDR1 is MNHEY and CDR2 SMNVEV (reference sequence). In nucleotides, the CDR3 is TGTGCCAGCAGTCCCCGGACAGGCATGAACACTGAAGCTTTCTTT. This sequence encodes CASSPRTGMNTEAFF.

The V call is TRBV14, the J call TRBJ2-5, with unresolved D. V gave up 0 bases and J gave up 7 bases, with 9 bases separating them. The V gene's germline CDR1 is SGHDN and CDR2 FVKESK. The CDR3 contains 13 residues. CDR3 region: CASSQDEMRTQYF. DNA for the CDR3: TGTGCCAGCAGCCAAGATGAAATGAGGACCCAGTACTTC.

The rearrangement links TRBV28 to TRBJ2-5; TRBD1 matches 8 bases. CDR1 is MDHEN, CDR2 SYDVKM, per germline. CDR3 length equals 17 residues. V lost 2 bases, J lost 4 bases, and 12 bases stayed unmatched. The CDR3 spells CASSLGQGARLVETQYF. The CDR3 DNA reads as TGTGCCAGCAGTTTAGGGCAGGGGGCGCGTCTAGTAGAGACCCAGTACTTC.

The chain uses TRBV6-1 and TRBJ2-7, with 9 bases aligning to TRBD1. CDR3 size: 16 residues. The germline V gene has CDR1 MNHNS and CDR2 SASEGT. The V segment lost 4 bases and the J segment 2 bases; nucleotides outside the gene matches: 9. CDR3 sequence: CASSGRRQGVTYEQYF. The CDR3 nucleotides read TGTGCCAGCAGTGGTCGTAGACAGGGGGTTACCTACGAGCAGTACTTC.

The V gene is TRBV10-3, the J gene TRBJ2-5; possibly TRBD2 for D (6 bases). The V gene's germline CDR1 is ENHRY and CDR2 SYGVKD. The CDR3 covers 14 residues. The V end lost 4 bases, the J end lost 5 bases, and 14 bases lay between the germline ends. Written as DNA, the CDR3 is TGTGCCATCAGTGCCGGCGGGACGGGCGAGACCCAGTACTTC. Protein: CAISAGGTGETQYF.

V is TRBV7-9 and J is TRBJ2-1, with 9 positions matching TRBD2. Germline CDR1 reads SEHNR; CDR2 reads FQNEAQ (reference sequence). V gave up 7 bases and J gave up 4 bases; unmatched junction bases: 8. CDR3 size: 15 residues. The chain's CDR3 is CASIIGTSSYNEQFF. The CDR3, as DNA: TGTGCCAGCATCATAGGGACTAGCTCTTACAATGAGCAGTTCTTC. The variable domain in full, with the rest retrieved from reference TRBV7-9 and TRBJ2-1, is DTGVSQNPRHKITKRGQNVTFRCDPISEHNRLYWYRQTLGQGPEFLTYFQNEAQLEKSRLLSDRFSAERPKGSFSTLEIQRTEQGDSAMYLCASIIGTSSYNEQFFGPGTRLTVL.